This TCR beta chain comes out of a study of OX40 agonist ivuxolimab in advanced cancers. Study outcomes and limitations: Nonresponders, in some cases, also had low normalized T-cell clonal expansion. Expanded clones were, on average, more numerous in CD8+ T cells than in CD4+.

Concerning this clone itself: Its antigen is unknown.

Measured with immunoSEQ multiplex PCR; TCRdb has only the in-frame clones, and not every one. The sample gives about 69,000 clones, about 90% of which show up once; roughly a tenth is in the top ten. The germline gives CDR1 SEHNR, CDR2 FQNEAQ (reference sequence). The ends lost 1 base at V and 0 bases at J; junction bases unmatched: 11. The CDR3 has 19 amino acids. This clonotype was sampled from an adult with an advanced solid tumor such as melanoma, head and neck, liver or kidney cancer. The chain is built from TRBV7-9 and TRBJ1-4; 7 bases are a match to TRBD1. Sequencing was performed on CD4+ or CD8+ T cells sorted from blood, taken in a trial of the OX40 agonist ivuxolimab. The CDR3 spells CASSLGLLSGGTTNEKLFF. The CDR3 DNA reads TGTGCCAGCAGCTTAGGCCTCCTGTCAGGGGGAACAACTAATGAAAAACTGTTTTTT.